One and the same sample provided the 8 T cell receptor beta chains below, sequenced in a study of shared clonotypes between healthy human individuals. Generated by immunoSEQ multiplex PCR, the TCRdb table keeps only in-frame clones and is missing some. Of about 2.2 million clones listed, roughly 93% are singletons. The naive CD8 population came from CD45RO-negative cells selected for CCR7, without terminally differentiated effector memory CD45RA+ cells. Sequencing input: naive CD8+ T cells from PBMCs. These receptors were collected from a man aged 18 to 30 in good health. Some clones in this sample may be carry-over from other donors' samples.

The gene calls are TRBV27 and TRBJ1-5; D is perhaps TRBD1 (6 bases). Trimming cost V 3 bases and J 6 bases, with 12 bases left between them. This CDR3 region has 14 residues. The V gene's germline CDR1 is MNHEY and CDR2 SMNVEV (reference sequence). The CDR3 bases are TGTGCCAGCAGTTTCCTCGGGGGGCTTCAGCCCCAGCATTTT. Translation gives CASSFLGGLQPQHF.

V is TRBV4-1 and J is TRBJ2-7; 8 bases agree with TRBD1. The CDR3 extends over 15 amino acids. The trim removed 0 bases at V and 6 bases at J, leaving 7 bases unmatched. Germline values: CDR1 MGHRA, CDR2 YSYEKL. The CDR3 coding sequence is TGCGCCAGCAGCCAAGAAAGGGACAGGTGGGTCGAGCAGTACTTC. Its translation is CASSQERDRWVEQYF.

J is TRBJ2-7 and V is TRBV28; either TRBD1 or TRBD2 may supply D (5 bases each). V lost 8 bases to trimming and J lost 4 bases, with 21 bases between them. This CDR3 region has 15 residues. CDR1 MDHEN and CDR2 SYDVKM come from the germline V gene. The CDR3 nucleotides read TGTGCCAGCTATGATGGATCCGGGGCGCCATACGAGCAGTACTTC. It yields the protein CASYDGSGAPYEQYF.

The V and J genes are TRBV4-1 and TRBJ2-7; 13 nucleotides line up with TRBD2. Germline loops: CDR1 MGHRA, CDR2 YSYEKL. V gave up 5 bases and J gave up 0 bases; unmatched junction bases: 4. The CDR3 has 16 residues. CDR3 DNA sequence: TGCGCCAGCAGCACCCGGACTAGCGGGAGCTCCTACGAGCAGTACTTC. This encodes CASSTRTSGSSYEQYF.

The V gene is TRBV15, the J gene TRBJ1-1, with a possible D match to TRBD1 (5 bases). V lost 3 bases, J lost 1 base, and 12 bases lay in between. The germline CDR1 and CDR2 sequences are LNHNV and YYDKDF (reference sequence). This CDR3 has 15 residues. Here the CDR3 reads CATSRWDWGNTEAFF. The CDR3 DNA sequence: TGTGCCACCAGCAGGTGGGACTGGGGGAACACTGAAGCTTTCTTT.

The chain carries TRBV19 and TRBJ1-1, with a tentative D call TRBD1 (6 bases). V shed 4 bases and J shed 0 bases, with 12 bases lying between them. This CDR3 has 15 amino acids. Germline V lookup: CDR1 LNHDA, CDR2 SQIVND (reference sequence). The chain's CDR3 is CASSRGQILNTEAFF. As DNA, the CDR3 is TGTGCCAGTAGTAGAGGACAGATCCTGAACACTGAAGCTTTCTTT.

The chain employs TRBV19 and TRBJ2-1; 8 positions match TRBD2. Germline V gene sequence: CDR1 LNHDA, CDR2 SQIVND (reference sequence). V was clipped by 5 bases and J by 7 bases; unmatched bases: 7. This CDR3 contains 14 residues. In nucleotides, the CDR3 is TGTGCCAGTAGTTTGACGGGGGGGATGAATGAGCAGTTCTTC. Protein product: CASSLTGGMNEQFF.

Worth noting for this clone: The sample carries other DNA sequences with the same CDR3. V is TRBV5-1 and J is TRBJ2-2; maybe TRBD1 (6 bases). CDR1 and CDR2 from the germline V gene are SGHRS and YFSETQ. V dropped 3 bases and J dropped 6 bases, with 9 bases sitting between them. The CDR3 is made up of 13 amino acids. DNA for the CDR3: TGCGCCAGCAGCTATGAGGGGGCCGGGGAGCTGTTTTTT. It specifies CASSYEGAGELFF.